This T cell receptor (beta chain) was documented in a study of blood T cells in healthy people across ages. Findings of the study overall: Researchers said unsorted PBMCs prevented a conclusive naive versus antigen-experienced comparison. Per million T cells, TCR beta diversity dropped about linearly as age rose.

Comment on this clonotype: The antigen is not known.

Healthy Caucasians from Russia aged about 6 to 100 served as donors. A J-beta primer mix and a sample-barcoded 5' primer were used in a second PCR of about 7 to 11 cycles. Every cDNA molecule bore a tag from a template-switch adaptor containing 12 random nucleotides. MiXCR, run by TCRdb on the 5' RACE reads, gives a single entry per CDR3 protein. The sample comprises over 700,000 distinct CDR3 sequences, 40% to 65% of which are singletons, and about 42% rests with the top ten. The CDR3 has 16 amino acids. In germline, CDR1 is DFQATT, CDR2 SNEGSKA (reference sequence). Trimming removed 0 bases from V and 1 base from J, with 15 bases in between.

The receptor's source is a man older than 75 in good health. The chain has TRBV20-1 and TRBJ1-1, with D tentatively TRBD1 (5 bases). Input material: blood. CDR3 sequence: CSARDIPVGGNTEAFF. The CDR3 nucleotides are TGCAGTGCTAGAGATATCCCCGTCGGGGGGAACACTGAAGCTTTCTTT.